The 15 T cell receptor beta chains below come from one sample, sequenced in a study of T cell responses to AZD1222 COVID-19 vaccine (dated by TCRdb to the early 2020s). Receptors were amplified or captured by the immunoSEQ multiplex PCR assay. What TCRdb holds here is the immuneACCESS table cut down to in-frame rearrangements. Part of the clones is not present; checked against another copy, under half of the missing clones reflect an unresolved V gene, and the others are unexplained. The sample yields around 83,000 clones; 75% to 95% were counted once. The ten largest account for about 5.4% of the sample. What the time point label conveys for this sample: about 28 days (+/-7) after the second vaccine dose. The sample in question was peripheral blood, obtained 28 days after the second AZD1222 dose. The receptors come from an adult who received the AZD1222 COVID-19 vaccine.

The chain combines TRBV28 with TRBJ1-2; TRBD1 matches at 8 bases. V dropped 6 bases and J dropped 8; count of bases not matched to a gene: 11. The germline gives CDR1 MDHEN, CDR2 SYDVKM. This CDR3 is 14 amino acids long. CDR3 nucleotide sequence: TGTGCCAGCAGGCGACAGGGGAGGTCGTACGGCTACACCTTC. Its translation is CASRRQGRSYGYTF.

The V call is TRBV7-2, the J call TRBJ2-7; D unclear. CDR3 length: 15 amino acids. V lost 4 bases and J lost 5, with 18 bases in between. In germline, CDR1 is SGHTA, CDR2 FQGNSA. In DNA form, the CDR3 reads TGTGCCAGCAGCTCAAACTGGGGTGGGGAAAACGAGCAGTACTTC. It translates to CASSSNWGGENEQYF.

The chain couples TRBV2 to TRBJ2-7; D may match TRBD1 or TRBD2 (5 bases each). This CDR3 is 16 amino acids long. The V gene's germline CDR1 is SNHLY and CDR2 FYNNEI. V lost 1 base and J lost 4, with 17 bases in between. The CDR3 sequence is CASSEGGAPSQYEQYF. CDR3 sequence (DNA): TGTGCCAGCAGTGAAGGAGGGGCACCAAGTCAATACGAGCAGTACTTC. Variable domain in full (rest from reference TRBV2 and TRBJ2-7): EPEVTQTPSHQVTQMGQEVILRCVPISNHLYFYWYRQILGQKVEFLVSFYNNEISEKSEIFDDQFSVERPDGSNFTLKIRSTKLEDSAMYFCASSEGGAPSQYEQYFGPGTRLTVT.

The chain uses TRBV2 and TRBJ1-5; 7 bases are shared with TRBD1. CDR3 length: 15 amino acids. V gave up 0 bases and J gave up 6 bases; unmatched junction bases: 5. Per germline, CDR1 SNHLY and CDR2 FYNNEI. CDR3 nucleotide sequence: TGTGCCAGCAGTGAAGCGGTCAGGGGGGTTCAGCCCCAGCATTTT. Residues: CASSEAVRGVQPQHF. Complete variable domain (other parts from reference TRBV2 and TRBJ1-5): EPEVTQTPSHQVTQMGQEVILRCVPISNHLYFYWYRQILGQKVEFLVSFYNNEISEKSEIFDDQFSVERPDGSNFTLKIRSTKLEDSAMYFCASSEAVRGVQPQHFGDGTRLSIL.

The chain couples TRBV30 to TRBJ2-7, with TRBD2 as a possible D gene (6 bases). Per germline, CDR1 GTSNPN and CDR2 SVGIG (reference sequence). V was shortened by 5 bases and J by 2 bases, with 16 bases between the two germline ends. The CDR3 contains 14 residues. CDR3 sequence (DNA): TGTGCCTGGGATACCGGGACTCCACCCTACGAGCAGTACTTC. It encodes CAWDTGTPPYEQYF. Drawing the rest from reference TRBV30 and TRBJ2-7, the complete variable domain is SQTIHQWPATLVQPVGSPLSLECTVEGTSNPNLYWYRQAAGRGLQLLFYSVGIGQISSEVPQNLSASRPQDRQFILSSKKLLLSDSGFYLCAWDTGTPPYEQYFGPGTRLTVT.

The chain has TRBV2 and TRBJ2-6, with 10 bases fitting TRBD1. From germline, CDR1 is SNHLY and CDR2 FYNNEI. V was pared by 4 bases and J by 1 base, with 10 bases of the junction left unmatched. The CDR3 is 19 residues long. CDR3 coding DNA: TGTGCCAGCAGTGGGGGTCGGGACAGGGGAGCTTCTGGGGCCAACGTCCTGACTTTC. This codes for CASSGGRDRGASGANVLTF.

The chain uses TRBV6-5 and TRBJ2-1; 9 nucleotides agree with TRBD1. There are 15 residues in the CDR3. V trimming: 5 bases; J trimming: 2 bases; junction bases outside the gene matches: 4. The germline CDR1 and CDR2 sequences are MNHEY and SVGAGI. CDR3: CASSLDRGTYNEQFF. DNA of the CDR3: TGTGCCAGCAGTCTTGACAGGGGGACCTACAATGAGCAGTTCTTC.

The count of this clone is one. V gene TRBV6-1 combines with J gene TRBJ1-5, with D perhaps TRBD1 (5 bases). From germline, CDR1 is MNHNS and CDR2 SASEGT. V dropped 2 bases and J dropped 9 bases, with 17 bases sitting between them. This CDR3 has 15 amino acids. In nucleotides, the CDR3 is TGTGCCAGCAGTGAATTAGGGGTGTCCGTCATGCCCCAGCATTTT. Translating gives CASSELGVSVMPQHF.

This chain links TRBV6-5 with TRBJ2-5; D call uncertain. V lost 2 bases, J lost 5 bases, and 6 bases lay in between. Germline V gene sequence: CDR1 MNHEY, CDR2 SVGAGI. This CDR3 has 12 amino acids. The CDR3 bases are TGTGCCAGCAGTTACGTGCGGGAGACCCAGTACTTC. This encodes CASSYVRETQYF.

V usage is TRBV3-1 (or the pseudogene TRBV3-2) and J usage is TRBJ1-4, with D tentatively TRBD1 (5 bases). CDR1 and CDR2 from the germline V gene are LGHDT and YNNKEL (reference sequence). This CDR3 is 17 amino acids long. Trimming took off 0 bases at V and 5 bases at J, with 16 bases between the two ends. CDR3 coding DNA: TGTGCCAGCAGCCAAGATCTCGAGGGATGGGGCAATGAAAAACTGTTTTTT. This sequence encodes CASSQDLEGWGNEKLFF.

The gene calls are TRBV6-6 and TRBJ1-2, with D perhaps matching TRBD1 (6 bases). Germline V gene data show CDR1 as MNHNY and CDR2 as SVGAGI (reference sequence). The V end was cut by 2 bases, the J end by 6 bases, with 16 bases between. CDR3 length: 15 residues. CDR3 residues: CASSYTQGLLDGYTF. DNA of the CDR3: TGTGCCAGCAGTTACACACAGGGACTCCTCGATGGCTACACCTTC.

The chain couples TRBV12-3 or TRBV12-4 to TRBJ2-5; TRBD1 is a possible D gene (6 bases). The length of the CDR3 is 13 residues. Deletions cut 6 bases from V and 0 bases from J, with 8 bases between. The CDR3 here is CASRDSNQETQYF. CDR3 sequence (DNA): TGTGCCAGCAGGGACAGTAACCAAGAGACCCAGTACTTC.

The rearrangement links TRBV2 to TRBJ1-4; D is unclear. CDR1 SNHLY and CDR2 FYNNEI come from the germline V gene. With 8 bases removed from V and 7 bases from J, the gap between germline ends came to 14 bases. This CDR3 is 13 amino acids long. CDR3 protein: CASCQGRFEKLFF. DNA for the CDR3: TGTGCCAGCTGTCAAGGGAGATTTGAAAAACTGTTTTTT.

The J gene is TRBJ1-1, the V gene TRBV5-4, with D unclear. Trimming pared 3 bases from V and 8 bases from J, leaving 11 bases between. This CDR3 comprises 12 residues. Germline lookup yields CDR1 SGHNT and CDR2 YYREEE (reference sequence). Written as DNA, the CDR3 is TGTGCCAGCAGCTCCCCGGGGAGCGAAGCTTTCTTT. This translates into CASSSPGSEAFF.

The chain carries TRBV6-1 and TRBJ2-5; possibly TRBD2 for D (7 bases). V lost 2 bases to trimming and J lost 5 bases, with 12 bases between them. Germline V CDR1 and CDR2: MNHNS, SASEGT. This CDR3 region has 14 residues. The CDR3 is CASSESGGRETQYF. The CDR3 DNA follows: TGTGCCAGCAGTGAATCGGGGGGCCGGGAGACCCAGTACTTC.